One and the same sample provided the 12 T cell receptor beta chains below, sequenced in a study of cytomegalovirus exposure and HLA in healthy donors. PCR was performed using 60 Vbeta and 13 Jbeta primers. Sequencing used immunoSEQ multiplex PCR; TCRdb keeps in-frame clones, though not all of them. Here the sample spans about 170,000 clones, 79% being singletons. The sample was PBMCs. The receptors stem from a woman in her forties or fifties in good health and CMV-seronegative.

The V gene is TRBV2, the J gene TRBJ2-2; D not certain. Germline CDR1 SNHLY, CDR2 FYNNEI. Deletions cut 6 bases from V and 7 bases from J, with 15 bases between. The CDR3 is 14 residues long. Written as DNA, the CDR3 is TGTGCCAGCAGACCAAGTGCGACTTACGGGGAGCTGTTTTTT. Translating it yields CASRPSATYGELFF. Full variable domain (outside the CDR3, taken from reference TRBV2 and TRBJ2-2): EPEVTQTPSHQVTQMGQEVILRCVPISNHLYFYWYRQILGQKVEFLVSFYNNEISEKSEIFDDQFSVERPDGSNFTLKIRSTKLEDSAMYFCASRPSATYGELFFGEGSRLTVL.

The chain joins TRBV7-9 to TRBJ1-1, with 7 bases identical to TRBD1. V gave up 6 bases and J gave up 0 bases; unmatched junction bases: 4. The CDR3 contains 14 residues. CDR1 and CDR2 from the germline V gene are SEHNR and FQNEAQ (reference sequence). DNA of the CDR3: TGTGCCAGCAGACCGGGACAGTTGAACACTGAAGCTTTCTTT. This sequence encodes CASRPGQLNTEAFF.

In DNA form, the CDR3 reads TGTGCCAGCAGTTACGATCGGGGGGGCACCGGGGAGCTGTTTTTT. Protein: CASSYDRGGTGELFF. The chain has TRBV6-5 and TRBJ2-2; 8 positions match TRBD2. The CDR3 sequence is 15 residues long. CDR1 is MNHEY and CDR2 is SVGAGI in the germline V gene. V dropped 2 bases and J dropped 4; count of bases not matched to a gene: 3.

This clone has a handful of counts. The chain is built from TRBV27 and TRBJ1-2, with 9 bases matching TRBD1. The CDR3 contains 12 residues. The germline gives CDR1 MNHEY, CDR2 SMNVEV (reference sequence). V was pared by 6 bases and J by 10 bases, with 6 bases of the junction left unmatched. CDR3 sequence: CASSPRDRDYTF. Written as DNA, the CDR3 is TGTGCCAGCAGCCCGCGGGACAGGGACTACACCTTC.

This clone was counted a few times. CDR3 residues: CASSLEGDNYGYTF. As DNA, the CDR3 is TGCGCCAGCAGCTTGGAAGGGGATAACTATGGCTACACCTTC. The gene calls are TRBV5-1 and TRBJ1-2; D possibly corresponds to TRBD1 (5 bases). CDR3 size: 14 residues. Trimming removed 0 bases at V and 1 base at J, with 7 bases between. Looked up from germline, CDR1 is SGHRS and CDR2 is YFSETQ. The entire variable domain, with the rest obtained from reference TRBV5-1 and TRBJ1-2, is as follows: KAGVTQTPRYLIKTRGQQVTLSCSPISGHRSVSWYQQTPGQGLQFLFEYFSETQRNKGNFPGRFSGRQFSNSRSEMNVSTLELGDSALYLCASSLEGDNYGYTFGSGTRLTVV.

This chain joins TRBV6-6 and TRBJ2-7; 9 bases fit TRBD2. Germline CDR1 and CDR2: MNHNY and SVGAGI (reference sequence). J gave up 2 bases and V 7 bases, and 9 bases lay outside the gene matches. This CDR3 spans 15 amino acids. The DNA of the CDR3 is TGTGCCAGCACTCGGGCTAGCGGGATTCCCTACGAGCAGTACTTC. This encodes CASTRASGIPYEQYF.

The rearrangement links TRBV27 to TRBJ1-5; D unresolved. The CDR3 runs 14 residues. V shed 3 bases and J shed 2 bases, with 8 bases lying between them. CDR1 MNHEY and CDR2 SMNVEV come from the germline V gene (reference sequence). The CDR3: CASSLTSRNQPQHF. Here the CDR3 DNA reads TGTGCCAGCAGTTTGACAAGTCGCAATCAGCCCCAGCATTTT.

This clone has just a few counts. This CDR3 is CASATKSGRANTGELFF. The CDR3, as DNA: TGTGCCAGCGCCACTAAAAGCGGGAGAGCGAACACCGGGGAGCTGTTTTTT. This chain uses TRBV28 with TRBJ2-2; TRBD2 agrees at 8 bases. The CDR3 covers 17 residues. Germline values: CDR1 MDHEN, CDR2 SYDVKM. Trimming cost V 8 bases and J 0 bases; bases outside gene matches: 11.

The V call is TRBV7-6, the J call TRBJ1-1, with a tentative D call TRBD1 (6 bases). The CDR3 consists of 16 residues. V lost 6 bases and J 4 bases, leaving 21 bases between the germline ends. CDR1 and CDR2 from the germline V gene are SGHVS and FNYEAQ. CDR3 sequence (DNA): TGTGCCAGCAGTTACCATGAATTCCAGGGGTTCACTGAAGCTTTCTTT. It encodes CASSYHEFQGFTEAFF. The full variable domain, its missing parts supplied by reference TRBV7-6 and TRBJ1-1, is GAGVSQSPRYKVTKRGQDVALRCDPISGHVSLYWYRQALGQGPEFLTYFNYEAQQDKSGLPNDRFSAERPEGSISTLTIQRTEQRDSAMYRCASSYHEFQGFTEAFFGQGTRLTVV.

This clone came up a few times. The genes are TRBV28 and TRBJ1-5, with TRBD1 as a possible D gene (6 bases). The V end lost 2 bases, the J end lost 7 bases, and 6 bases lay between the germline ends. The CDR3 covers 12 residues. Germline assignment: CDR1 MDHEN and CDR2 SYDVKM. CDR3 loop: CASSLRGQPQHF. The CDR3 DNA reads as TGTGCCAGCAGTTTAAGGGGGCAGCCCCAGCATTTT.

The rearrangement uses TRBV11-2 and TRBJ2-7, with a tentative D call TRBD1 (5 bases). Trimming cost V 3 bases and J 0 bases, with 12 bases left between them. The V gene's germline CDR1 is SGHAT and CDR2 FQNNGV. CDR3 length equals 15 residues. CDR3 in amino acids: CASSFGDSSSYEQYF. DNA for the CDR3: TGTGCCAGCAGCTTCGGAGACAGCAGCTCCTACGAGCAGTACTTC.

The chain carries TRBV15 and TRBJ2-7, with D unresolved. CDR1 is LNHNV and CDR2 is YYDKDF in the germline V gene (reference sequence). This CDR3 has 13 residues. Trimming took off 1 base at V and 4 bases at J, with 8 bases between the two ends. The CDR3 DNA is TGTGCCACCAGCAGAGTCGCCGCGTACGAGCAGTACTTC. Translation: CATSRVAAYEQYF.